This T cell receptor (beta chain) was sequenced during a study of molecular identifiers for immune sequencing clone quantification. For naive CD8 T cells, sorting used the CD8+CD4-CCR7+CD45RA+ phenotype. Notes on the study in general: Barcode-sharing identical TCR molecules could underestimate highly expanded clone sizes. Clones above 20 RNA copies contained over 98% of effector molecules but under 1% of naive ones.

A single record per CDR3 protein comes from TCRdb applying MiXCR to the PCR reads. The sample contains approximately 670,000 distinct CDR3 sequences, just under 20% of which appear only once. CDR3 length equals 12 residues. Trimming cost V 4 bases and J 5 bases, with 7 bases left between them. Germline lookup yields CDR1 LGHDT and CDR2 YNNKEL (reference sequence). At least ten counts were recorded for this clonotype. Its antigen remains unidentified. The chain combines TRBV3-1 with TRBJ2-3; D is uncertain. The sequence was collected from a human donor in good health. Some libraries in this study had Jurkat cell RNA spiked in. Sequenced sample: naive CD8+ T cells from blood, with Jurkat cell RNA spiked in. Regarding subset: FACS-sorted CD8+CD4-CCR7+CD45RA+ naive T cells. The chain's CDR3 is CASSPNVDTQYF. As DNA, the CDR3 is TGTGCCAGCAGCCCCAATGTAGATACGCAGTATTTT.